The source of this TCR beta chain is a study of vaccination and CD4 T cells after COVID-19. On this clonotype itself: Its specificity is unknown.

Cultured CD4+ T cells had their DNA profiled by the Oncomine TCR Beta short-read assay. Each CDR3 protein gets one entry after TCRdb re-called the PCR reads with MiXCR. Altogether 18,000 or so distinct CDR3 sequences are present, about 56% being singletons, with the ten largest covering roughly a tenth. Treatment meaning: approximately nine-day PBMC culture with coronavirus spike peptide pools or control peptides (ViraFEST assay). Between the trimmed V and J ends, which lost 0 bases and 3 bases, there was a span of 11 bases. Germline V gene sequence: CDR1 ENHRY, CDR2 SYGVKD. CDR3 length equals 15 residues.

Sequencing input: CD4+ T cells from blood, cultured in vitro. This TCR came from a human donor who had recovered from COVID-19. This chain joins TRBV10-3 and TRBJ1-2; no firm D call. The chain's CDR3 is CAISESSNTYYGYTF. CDR3 nucleotide sequence: TGTGCCATCAGTGAGTCGAGTAACACTTACTATGGCTACACCTTC.